A single sample is the source of the 32 T cell receptor beta chains below, sequenced in a study of blood T cell repertoires in COVID-19. Repertoires were generated with immunoSEQ multiplex PCR, while TCRdb's copy carries only in-frame clones and drops some. This table holds 150,000 to 200,000 clones, around 90% found once. Specimen: peripheral blood. The receptors stem from a man between 45 and 60 years old with acute or convalescent COVID-19.

In DNA form, the CDR3 reads TGCAGCGTTGAAGGGGACAGCATTCCCGACTATGGCTACACCTTC. Amino acids: CSVEGDSIPDYGYTF. The rearrangement links TRBV29-1 to TRBJ1-2; TRBD1 aligns across 7 bases. The CDR3 extends over 15 amino acids. Germline lookup yields CDR1 SQVTM and CDR2 ANQGSEA. V gave up 1 base and J gave up 3 bases; unmatched junction bases: 8. The variable domain in full, completed from reference TRBV29-1 and TRBJ1-2, reads SAVISQKPSRDICQRGTSLTIQCQVDSQVTMMFWYRQQPGQSLTLIATANQGSEATYESGFVIDKFPISRPNLTFSTLTVSNMSPEDSSIYLCSVEGDSIPDYGYTFGSGTRLTVV.

The chain combines TRBV2 with TRBJ1-1; no clear D. This CDR3 has 11 amino acids. V lost 8 bases and J 5 bases, leaving 9 bases between the germline ends. Germline loops: CDR1 SNHLY, CDR2 FYNNEI. The chain's CDR3 is CASLRGTEAFF. DNA for the CDR3: TGTGCCAGCCTCAGAGGGACTGAAGCTTTCTTT.

CDR3 DNA: TGTGCCAGCAGCCAATGGAGAAGCGTGAACACCGGGGAGCTGTTTTTT. Protein product: CASSQWRSVNTGELFF. The chain uses TRBV3-1 (or the pseudogene TRBV3-2) and TRBJ2-2; no firm D call. Germline assignment: CDR1 LGHDT and CDR2 YNNKEL (reference sequence). The CDR3 covers 16 residues. The V end lost 2 bases, the J end lost 1 base, and 11 bases lay between the germline ends.

V and J are TRBV11-2 and TRBJ2-1, with TRBD2 matching 8 bases. CDR1 and CDR2 from the germline V gene are SGHAT and FQNNGV. Trimming cost V 7 bases and J 16 bases; bases outside gene matches: 9. The CDR3 is made up of 11 amino acids. The CDR3 nucleotides read TGTGCCAGCACCCTCCGGACTAGCTTATTCTTC. It is translated as CASTLRTSLFF.

The CDR3 region has the DNA TGTGCCAGCAGCCAACGGGGGAGGGTACCCAGGGTATCACCCCTCCACTTT. It is translated as CASSQRGRVPRVSPLHF. The chain joins TRBV3-1 (or the pseudogene TRBV3-2) to TRBJ1-6; D possibly corresponds to TRBD1 (5 bases). The CDR3 has 17 amino acids. Germline V gene sequence: CDR1 LGHDT, CDR2 YNNKEL (reference sequence). V lost 2 bases and J lost 10, with 21 bases in between.

The V call is TRBV11-2, the J call TRBJ1-4, with 9 bases that match TRBD1. V dropped 8 bases and J dropped 2; count of bases not matched to a gene: 9. The CDR3 is 16 residues long. The V gene's germline CDR1 is SGHAT and CDR2 FQNNGV. CDR3: CASASGQGATNEKLFF. The CDR3, as DNA: TGTGCCAGCGCCTCGGGACAGGGCGCGACTAATGAAAAACTGTTTTTT.

This chain links TRBV15 with TRBJ2-3; 9 bases are shared with TRBD2. The trim removed 1 base at V and 8 bases at J, leaving 4 bases unmatched. Germline loops: CDR1 LNHNV, CDR2 YYDKDF (reference sequence). The CDR3 totals 14 residues. CDR3 amino acids: CATSRVAGEGTQYF. The CDR3 bases are TGTGCCACCAGCAGAGTAGCGGGAGAGGGTACGCAGTATTTT.

V gene TRBV7-8 combines with J gene TRBJ2-7; 9 bases line up with TRBD1. Germline CDR1 and CDR2: SGHVS and FQNEAQ. The V and J ends lost 4 bases and 4 bases, in that order; junction bases with no gene match: 5. The CDR3 length is 14 residues. The DNA for the CDR3 is TGTGCCAGCAGCTACGGACAGGGGAGGTACGAGCAGTACGTC. Translated, it gives CASSYGQGRYEQYV.

J is TRBJ2-2 and V is TRBV27; weak D call: TRBD1 (5 bases). Between the trimmed V and J ends, which lost 7 bases and 5 bases, there was a span of 17 bases. The germline V gene encodes CDR1 MNHEY and CDR2 SMNVEV (reference sequence). CDR3 size: 15 residues. DNA of the CDR3: TGTGCCAGCACCCCTCAGGGCGGAATAACCGGGGAGCTGTTTTTT. Translating gives CASTPQGGITGELFF.

The chain employs TRBV27 and TRBJ1-6; 7 bases map to TRBD1. The CDR3 length is 15 residues. V was clipped by 3 bases and J by 8 bases; unmatched bases: 7. Germline CDR1 reads MNHEY; CDR2 reads SMNVEV (reference sequence). DNA of the CDR3: TGTGCCAGCAGTTTGACAGGGACGCCCCATTCACCCCTCCACTTT. It encodes CASSLTGTPHSPLHF.

This rearrangement joins TRBV30 to TRBJ2-2; D remains unclear. Trimming stripped 1 base from V and 0 bases from J, with 6 bases between. The CDR3 has 14 amino acids. Germline loops: CDR1 GTSNPN, CDR2 SVGIG (reference sequence). The CDR3 DNA reads as TGTGCCTGGAGTGGCCCAGCGAACACCGGGGAGCTGTTTTTT. It is translated as CAWSGPANTGELFF.

The CDR3 nucleotides read TGTGCCAGCAGTCGTACCGGGACAGGGGTTTTCGATCAGCCCCAGCATTTT. The encoded protein is CASSRTGTGVFDQPQHF. V is TRBV6-6 and J is TRBJ1-5; 10 bases fit TRBD1. J gave up 5 bases and V 5 bases, and 12 bases lay outside the gene matches. The germline V gene has CDR1 MNHNY and CDR2 SVGAGI (reference sequence). This CDR3 has 17 amino acids.

The chain recombines TRBV3-1 (or the pseudogene TRBV3-2) with TRBJ2-1; weak D call: TRBD1 (5 bases). Germline V gives CDR1 LGHDT, CDR2 YNNKEL (reference sequence). The V end was cut by 8 bases, the J end by 5 bases, with 10 bases between. This CDR3 contains 12 residues. The CDR3 is CASGQGNNEQFF. The CDR3 DNA sequence: TGTGCCAGCGGGCAGGGAAACAATGAGCAGTTCTTC.

The rearrangement joins TRBV6-5 to TRBJ2-7, with D perhaps matching TRBD1 (5 bases). Germline V gene lookup returns CDR1 MNHEY and CDR2 SVGAGI. The V end was cut by 6 bases, the J end by 2 bases, with 11 bases between. This CDR3 is built from 13 residues. CDR3 loop: CASSWQDTYEQYF. CDR3 nucleotide sequence: TGTGCCAGCAGCTGGCAGGACACCTACGAGCAGTACTTC.

V is TRBV6-7 and J is TRBJ2-7; D unclear. TRBV6-7 is an ORF for which the function is uncertain. The CDR3 is 17 amino acids. V was cut by 0 bases and J by 0 bases, with 15 bases left in between. CDR3 sequence (DNA): TGTGCCAGCAGTTACTCGAGGCCTCTAGAGAGCTCCTACGAGCAGTACTTC. The encoded protein is CASSYSRPLESSYEQYF.

This sequence joins TRBV27 and TRBJ1-2, with TRBD1 matching 8 bases. J gave up 7 bases and V 6 bases, and 10 bases lay outside the gene matches. The germline V gene has CDR1 MNHEY and CDR2 SMNVEV (reference sequence). The CDR3 spans 14 residues. CDR3 nucleotide sequence: TGTGCCAGCAGAACACCTGGACAGGGCGGTGGCTACACCTTC. It codes for CASRTPGQGGGYTF.

The chain carries TRBV28 and TRBJ1-5, with D maybe TRBD1 (5 bases). The V gene lost 9 bases and the J gene lost 0 bases, with 6 bases spanning the gap. The CDR3 runs 12 residues. Per the germline V gene, CDR1 is MDHEN and CDR2 is SYDVKM. In DNA, the CDR3 is TGTGCCAGTAGGGGTAGCAATCAGCCCCAGCATTTT. This translates into CASRGSNQPQHF.

The chain recombines TRBV21-1 with TRBJ1-5; the DNA was not used to check the table's D call, TRBD1. TRBV21-1 has pseudogene status. The CDR3 is 16 amino acids. The CDR3 coding sequence is TGTGCCAGCAGCTTCCAGGACAGGGGTAAAAATCAGCCCCAGCATTTT. Its translation is CASSFQDRGKNQPQHF.

This clone has ten or more counts. This chain connects TRBV7-9 to TRBJ2-3, with 7 bases fitting TRBD2. The V gene end was trimmed by 0 bases and the J gene end by 1 base; junction bases not matched to a gene: 4. CDR3 length: 16 residues. In germline, CDR1 is SEHNR, CDR2 FQNEAQ (reference sequence). CDR3 loop: CASSLAGSGRTDTQYF. The CDR3 DNA is TGTGCCAGCAGCTTAGCCGGTAGCGGGCGCACAGATACGCAGTATTTT.

CDR3 in amino acids: CASSLTGGVDTF. DNA for the CDR3: TGTGCCAGCAGCTTGACAGGGGGGGTGGACACCTTC. V gene TRBV11-3 combines with J gene TRBJ1-2, with 9 bases aligning to TRBD1. CDR3 length: 12 amino acids. Unmatched junction bases numbered 5, after V lost 3 bases and J lost 12 bases. Per the germline V gene, CDR1 is SGHNT and CDR2 is YENEEA. The whole variable domain, filled in from reference TRBV11-3 and TRBJ1-2, reads EAGVVQSPRYKIIEKKQPVAFWCNPISGHNTLYWYLQNLGQGPELLIRYENEEAVDDSQLPKDRFSAERLKGVDSTLKIQPAELGDSAVYLCASSLTGGVDTFGSGTRLTVV.

V usage is TRBV6-2 or TRBV6-3 and J usage is TRBJ1-6; 9 bases are shared with TRBD1. With V trimmed by 5 bases and J by 8 bases, 7 bases remained unmatched. CDR1 and CDR2 from the germline V gene are MNHEY and SVGEGT. There are 15 residues in the CDR3. CDR3: CASSPFRDRDSPLHF. Here the CDR3 DNA reads TGTGCCAGCAGTCCCTTCCGGGACAGGGATTCACCCCTCCACTTT.

This clone was observed a single time. The sample has other DNA sequences that encode this CDR3 too. The V gene is TRBV11-2, the J gene TRBJ2-1; the match to TRBD2 covers 7 bases. V shed 3 bases and J 3 bases; nucleotides not matched to a gene: 2. This CDR3 is 14 amino acids long. Per germline, CDR1 SGHAT and CDR2 FQNNGV. The CDR3: CASSFAGVYNEQFF. The CDR3 region has the DNA TGTGCCAGCAGCTTCGCGGGAGTCTACAATGAGCAGTTCTTC.

This clone was observed once. This chain joins TRBV5-4 and TRBJ2-3; 8 nucleotides line up with TRBD2. Trimming at V came to 0 bases and at J to 5 bases, leaving 2 bases not matched to a gene. The CDR3 is made up of 14 amino acids. Germline loops: CDR1 SGHNT, CDR2 YYREEE (reference sequence). DNA for the CDR3: TGTGCCAGCAGCTTGGCGGGAGGGGGAGATACGCAGTATTTT. Translating it yields CASSLAGGGDTQYF.

This chain connects TRBV28 to TRBJ2-2; D might be TRBD2 (5 bases). The germline V gene encodes CDR1 MDHEN and CDR2 SYDVKM. Deletions cut 8 bases from V and 5 bases from J, with 15 bases between. CDR3 length: 14 residues. The CDR3 spells CASHHSDLTGELFF. CDR3 coding DNA: TGTGCCAGCCACCATAGCGATTTAACCGGGGAGCTGTTTTTT.

The chain employs TRBV28 and TRBJ1-2; D unresolved. The germline gives CDR1 MDHEN, CDR2 SYDVKM. V shed 4 bases and J shed 4 bases, with 4 bases lying between them. The CDR3 spans 11 residues. The CDR3 sequence: CASSYTYGYTF. For the CDR3, the DNA is TGTGCCAGCAGTTACACCTATGGCTACACCTTC.

The chain is built from TRBV3-1 (or the pseudogene TRBV3-2) and TRBJ2-7; 9 bases match TRBD2. The CDR3 length is 19 residues. With 1 base clipped from V and 0 bases from J, the junction kept 13 bases outside the gene matches. The germline V gene has CDR1 LGHDT and CDR2 YNNKEL (reference sequence). The CDR3 loop is CASSQGDSDSGGPSYEQYV. CDR3 DNA: TGTGCCAGCAGCCAAGGGGATTCTGATAGCGGGGGTCCCTCCTACGAGCAGTACGTC.

The chain couples TRBV19 to TRBJ1-5; TRBD1 aligns across 8 bases. The CDR3 extends over 17 amino acids. J lost 0 bases, V lost 4 bases, and 8 bases had no gene match. The germline V gene has CDR1 LNHDA and CDR2 SQIVND (reference sequence). The CDR3, as DNA: TGTGCCAGTAGTAGATTAAGGACAGGGAATAGCAATCAGCCCCAGCATTTT. As protein: CASSRLRTGNSNQPQHF.

The J gene is TRBJ1-2, the V gene TRBV28; a possible D gene is TRBD1 (5 bases). V was trimmed by 2 bases and J by 2 bases, leaving 9 bases between them. Germline V CDR1 and CDR2: MDHEN, SYDVKM. The CDR3 spans 14 residues. CDR3 nucleotide sequence: TGTGCCAGCAGTTTAGGGCAGGGCAACTATGGCTACACCTTC. It yields the protein CASSLGQGNYGYTF.

V is TRBV2 and J is TRBJ1-2; D gene ambiguous. Germline V CDR1 and CDR2: SNHLY, FYNNEI. This CDR3 comprises 14 residues. V shed 5 bases and J shed 4 bases, with 14 bases lying between them. As DNA, the CDR3 is TGTGCCAGCAGTCTTAACGGGGTCGGCTATGGCTACACCTTC. This codes for CASSLNGVGYGYTF.

The genes are TRBV18 and TRBJ2-3; D gene ambiguous. V gave up 0 bases and J gave up 1 base, with 5 bases separating them. This CDR3 comprises 14 residues. Per germline, CDR1 KGHSH and CDR2 LQKENI. CDR3 sequence reads: CASSPPSRTDTQYF. CDR3 nucleotide sequence: TGTGCCAGCTCACCACCTAGCCGCACAGATACGCAGTATTTT.

V usage is TRBV5-6 and J usage is TRBJ2-3; D may be TRBD1 (5 bases). Trimming pared 4 bases from V and 4 bases from J, leaving 16 bases between. Germline V CDR1 and CDR2: SGHDT, YYEEEE. The CDR3 consists of 15 residues. In DNA, the CDR3 is TGTGCCAGCAGCCGTAGGGGCCCAAACCCAGATACGCAGTATTTT. Protein sequence: CASSRRGPNPDTQYF.

J is TRBJ2-5 and V is TRBV5-1, with 13 bases identical to TRBD2. The V gene's germline CDR1 is SGHRS and CDR2 YFSETQ. Trimming cost V 3 bases and J 5 bases; bases outside gene matches: 4. The CDR3 covers 15 residues. CDR3 nucleotides: TGCGCCAGCAGCTGGACTAGCGGGGGCGGGGAGACCCAGTACTTC. Amino acids: CASSWTSGGGETQYF.